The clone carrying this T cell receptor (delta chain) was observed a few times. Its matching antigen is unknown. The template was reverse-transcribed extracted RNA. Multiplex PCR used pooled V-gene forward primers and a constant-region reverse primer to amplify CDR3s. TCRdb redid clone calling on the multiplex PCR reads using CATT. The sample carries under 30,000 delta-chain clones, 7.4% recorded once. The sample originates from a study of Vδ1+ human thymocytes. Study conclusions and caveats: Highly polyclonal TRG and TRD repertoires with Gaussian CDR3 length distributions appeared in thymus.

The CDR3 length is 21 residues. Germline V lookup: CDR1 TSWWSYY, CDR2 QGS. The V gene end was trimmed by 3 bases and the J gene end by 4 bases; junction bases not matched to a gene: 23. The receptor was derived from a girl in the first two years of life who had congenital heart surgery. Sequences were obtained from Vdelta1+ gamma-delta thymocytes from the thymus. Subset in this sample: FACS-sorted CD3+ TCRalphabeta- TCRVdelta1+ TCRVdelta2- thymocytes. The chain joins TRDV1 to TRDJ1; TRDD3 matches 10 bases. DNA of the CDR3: TGTGCTCTTGGGGAGACTTCCTACACGTCCGGTACTGGGGGATCCGGCGATAAACTCATCTTT. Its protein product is CALGETSYTSGTGGSGDKLIF.